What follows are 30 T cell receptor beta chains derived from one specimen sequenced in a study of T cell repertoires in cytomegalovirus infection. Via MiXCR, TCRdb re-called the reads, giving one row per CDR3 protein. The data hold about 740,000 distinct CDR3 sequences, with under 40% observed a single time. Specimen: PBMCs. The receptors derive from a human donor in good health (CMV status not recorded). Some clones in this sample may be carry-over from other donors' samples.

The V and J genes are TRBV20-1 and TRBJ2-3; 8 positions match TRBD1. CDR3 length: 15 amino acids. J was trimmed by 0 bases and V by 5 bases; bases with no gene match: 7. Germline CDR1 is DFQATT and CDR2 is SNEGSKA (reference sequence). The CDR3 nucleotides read TGCAGTGCTTATGACAGGGGCGCTAGCACAGATACGCAGTATTTT. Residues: CSAYDRGASTDTQYF.

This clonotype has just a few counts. CDR3 residues: CSARAMGEASTDTQYF. In DNA, the CDR3 is TGCAGTGCTAGAGCAATGGGGGAAGCTAGCACAGATACGCAGTATTTT. The chain recombines TRBV20-1 with TRBJ2-3; D could derive from TRBD1 or TRBD2 (5 bases each). The germline gives CDR1 DFQATT, CDR2 SNEGSKA (reference sequence). The CDR3 length is 16 residues. Trimming removed 1 base from V and 0 bases from J, with 14 bases in between.

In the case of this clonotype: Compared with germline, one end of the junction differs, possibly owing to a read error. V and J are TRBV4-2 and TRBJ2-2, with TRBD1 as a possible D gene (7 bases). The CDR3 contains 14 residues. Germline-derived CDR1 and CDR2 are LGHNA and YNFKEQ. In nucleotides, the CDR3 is TGTGCCAGCAGACAAGTGGAGGGGGCCGGGGATCTGTTTTTT. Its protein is CASRQVEGAGDLFF.

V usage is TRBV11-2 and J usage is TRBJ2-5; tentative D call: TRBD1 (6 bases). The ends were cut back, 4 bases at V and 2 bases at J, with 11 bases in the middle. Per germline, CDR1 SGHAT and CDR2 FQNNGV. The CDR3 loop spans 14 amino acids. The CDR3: CASSSGTFQETQYF. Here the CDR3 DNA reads TGTGCCAGCAGCTCAGGGACATTTCAAGAGACCCAGTACTTC.

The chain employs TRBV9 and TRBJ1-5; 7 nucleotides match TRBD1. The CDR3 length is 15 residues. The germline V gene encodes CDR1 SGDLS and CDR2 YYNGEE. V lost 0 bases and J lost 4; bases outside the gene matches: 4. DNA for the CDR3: TGTGCCAGCAGCGTAGGGGGGACAGAAAATCAGCCCCAGCATTTT. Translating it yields CASSVGGTENQPQHF. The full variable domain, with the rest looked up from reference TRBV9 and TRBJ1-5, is DSGVTQTPKHLITATGQRVTLRCSPRSGDLSVYWYQQSLDQGLQFLIQYYNGEERAKGNILERFSAQQFPDLHSELNLSSLELGDSALYFCASSVGGTENQPQHFGDGTRLSIL.

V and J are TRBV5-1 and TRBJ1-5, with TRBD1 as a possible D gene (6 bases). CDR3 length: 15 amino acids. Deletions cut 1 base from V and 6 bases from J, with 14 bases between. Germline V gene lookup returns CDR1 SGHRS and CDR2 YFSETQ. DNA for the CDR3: TGCGCCAGCAGCTTGTTCACAGGGCAGGGTCAGCCCCAGCATTTT. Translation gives CASSLFTGQGQPQHF.

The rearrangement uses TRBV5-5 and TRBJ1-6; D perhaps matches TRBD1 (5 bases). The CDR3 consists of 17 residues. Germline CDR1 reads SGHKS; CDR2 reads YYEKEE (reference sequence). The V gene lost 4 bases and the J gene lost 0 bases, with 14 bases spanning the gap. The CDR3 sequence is CASSPVLGLSYNSPLHF. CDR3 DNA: TGTGCCAGCAGCCCCGTATTGGGACTCTCCTATAATTCACCCCTCCACTTT.

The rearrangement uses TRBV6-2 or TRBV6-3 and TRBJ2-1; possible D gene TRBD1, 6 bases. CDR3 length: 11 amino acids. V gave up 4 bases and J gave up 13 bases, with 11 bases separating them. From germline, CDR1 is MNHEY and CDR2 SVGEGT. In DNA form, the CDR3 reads TGTGCCAGCAGTTTAGGGGGACATCAGTTCTTC. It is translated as CASSLGGHQFF.

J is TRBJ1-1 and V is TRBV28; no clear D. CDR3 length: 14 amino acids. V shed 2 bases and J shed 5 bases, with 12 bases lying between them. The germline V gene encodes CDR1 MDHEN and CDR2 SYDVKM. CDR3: CASSLLVRATEAFF. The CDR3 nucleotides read TGTGCCAGCAGTTTACTCGTTCGGGCGACTGAAGCTTTCTTT.

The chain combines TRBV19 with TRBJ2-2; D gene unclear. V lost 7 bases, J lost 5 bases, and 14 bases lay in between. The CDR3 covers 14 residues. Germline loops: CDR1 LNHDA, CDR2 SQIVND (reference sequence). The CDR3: CASNIVGVTGELFF. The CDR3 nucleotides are TGTGCCAGTAACATAGTGGGTGTAACCGGGGAGCTGTTTTTT.

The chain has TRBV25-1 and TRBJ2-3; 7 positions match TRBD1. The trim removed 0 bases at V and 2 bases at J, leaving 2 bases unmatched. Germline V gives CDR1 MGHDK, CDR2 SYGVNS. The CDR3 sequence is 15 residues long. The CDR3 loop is CASSEYGQATDTQYF. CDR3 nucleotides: TGTGCCAGCAGTGAATACGGACAGGCCACAGATACGCAGTATTTT.

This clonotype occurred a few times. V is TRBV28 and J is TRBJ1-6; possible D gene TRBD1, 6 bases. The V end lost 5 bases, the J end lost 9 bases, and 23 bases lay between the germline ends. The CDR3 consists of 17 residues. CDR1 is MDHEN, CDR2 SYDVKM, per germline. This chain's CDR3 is CASSVSPSGHRSSPLHF. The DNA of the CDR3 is TGTGCCAGCAGTGTCAGCCCCTCGGGACATAGGAGTTCACCCCTCCACTTT. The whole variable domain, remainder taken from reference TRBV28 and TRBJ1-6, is DVKVTQSSRYLVKRTGEKVFLECVQDMDHENMFWYRQDPGLGLRLIYFSYDVKMKEKGDIPEGYSVSREKKERFSLILESASTNQTSMYLCASSVSPSGHRSSPLHFGNGTRLTVT.

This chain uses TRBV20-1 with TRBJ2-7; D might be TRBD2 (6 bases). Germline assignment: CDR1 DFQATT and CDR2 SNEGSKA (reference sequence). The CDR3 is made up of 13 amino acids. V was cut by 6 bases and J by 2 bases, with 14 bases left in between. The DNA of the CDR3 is TGCAGTGCGCCTCGGGACTCGCCCTACGAGCAGTACTTC. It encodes CSAPRDSPYEQYF.

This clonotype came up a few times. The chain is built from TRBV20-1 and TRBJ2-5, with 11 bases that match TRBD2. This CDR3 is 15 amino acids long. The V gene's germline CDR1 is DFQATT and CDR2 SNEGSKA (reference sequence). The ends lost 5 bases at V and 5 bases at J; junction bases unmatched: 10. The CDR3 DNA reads TGCAGTGCTGGGAGGTCTAGCGGGGGGTCGGAGACCCAGTACTTC. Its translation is CSAGRSSGGSETQYF.

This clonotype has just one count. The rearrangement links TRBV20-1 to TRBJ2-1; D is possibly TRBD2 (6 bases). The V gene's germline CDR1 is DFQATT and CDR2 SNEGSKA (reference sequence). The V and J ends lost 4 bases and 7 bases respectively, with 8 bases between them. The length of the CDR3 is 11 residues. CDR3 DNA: TGCAGTGCTAAGGGGAGGAATGAGCAGTTCTTC. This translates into CSAKGRNEQFF.

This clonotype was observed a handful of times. The CDR3, as DNA: TGTGCCAGCAGGGAGACTAGCTCGTACATTCAGTACTTC. Amino acid sequence: CASRETSSYIQYF. This rearrangement joins TRBV28 to TRBJ2-4; 7 positions match TRBD2. The CDR3 is 13 residues long. The germline CDR1 and CDR2 sequences are MDHEN and SYDVKM. Trimming removed 6 bases from V and 8 bases from J; junction bases left unmatched: 7.

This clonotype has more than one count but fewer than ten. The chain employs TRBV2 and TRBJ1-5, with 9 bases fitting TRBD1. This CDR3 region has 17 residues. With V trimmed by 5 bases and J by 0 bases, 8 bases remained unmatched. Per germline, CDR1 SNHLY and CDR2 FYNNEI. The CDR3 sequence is CASSKYGDRASNQPQHF. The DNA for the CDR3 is TGTGCCAGCAGTAAGTATGGGGACAGGGCTAGCAATCAGCCCCAGCATTTT.

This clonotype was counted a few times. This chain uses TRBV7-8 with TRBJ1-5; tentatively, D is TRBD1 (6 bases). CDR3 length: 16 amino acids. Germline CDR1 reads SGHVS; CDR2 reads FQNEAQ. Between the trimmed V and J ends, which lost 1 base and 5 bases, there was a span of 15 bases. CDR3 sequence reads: CASSLVVRGLHQPQHF. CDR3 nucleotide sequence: TGTGCCAGCAGCTTAGTGGTCAGGGGACTTCATCAGCCCCAGCATTTT.

CDR3 sequence: CASSLTGASGTDYSYNEQFF. In DNA, the CDR3 is TGTGCCAGCAGCCTTACGGGGGCTAGCGGGACCGACTACTCCTACAATGAGCAGTTCTTC. The rearrangement links TRBV7-9 to TRBJ2-1, with 9 bases fitting TRBD2. In germline, CDR1 is SEHNR, CDR2 FQNEAQ (reference sequence). J lost 0 bases, V lost 5 bases, and 17 bases had no gene match. The CDR3 loop spans 20 amino acids.

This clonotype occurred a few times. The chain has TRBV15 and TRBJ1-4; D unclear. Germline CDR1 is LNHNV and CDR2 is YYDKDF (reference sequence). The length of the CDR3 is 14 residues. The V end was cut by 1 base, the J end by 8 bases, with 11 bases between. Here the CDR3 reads CATSRGGLPEKLFF. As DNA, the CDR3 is TGTGCCACCAGCAGAGGAGGGCTCCCCGAAAAACTGTTTTTT. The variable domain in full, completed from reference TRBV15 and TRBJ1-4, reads DAMVIQNPRYQVTQFGKPVTLSCSQTLNHNVMYWYQQKSSQAPKLLFHYYDKDFNNEADTPDNFQSRRPNTSFCFLDIRSPGLGDTAMYLCATSRGGLPEKLFFGSGTQLSVL.

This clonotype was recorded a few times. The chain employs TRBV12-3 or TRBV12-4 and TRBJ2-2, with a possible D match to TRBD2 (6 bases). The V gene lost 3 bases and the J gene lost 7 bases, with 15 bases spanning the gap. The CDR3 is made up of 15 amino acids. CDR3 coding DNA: TGTGCCAGCAGTTTTCGGGGGATGGGTAGCGGGGAGCTGTTTTTT. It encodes CASSFRGMGSGELFF.

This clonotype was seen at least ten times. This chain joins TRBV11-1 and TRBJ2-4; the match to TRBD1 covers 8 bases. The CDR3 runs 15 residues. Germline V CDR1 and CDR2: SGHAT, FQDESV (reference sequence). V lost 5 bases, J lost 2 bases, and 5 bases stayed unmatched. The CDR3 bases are TGTGCCAGCAGCCCTGGACAGGGTCCCAAAAACATTCAGTACTTC. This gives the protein CASSPGQGPKNIQYF.

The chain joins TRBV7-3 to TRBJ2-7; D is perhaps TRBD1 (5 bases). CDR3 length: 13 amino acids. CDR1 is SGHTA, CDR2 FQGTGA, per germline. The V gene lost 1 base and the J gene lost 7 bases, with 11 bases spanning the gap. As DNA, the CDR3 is TGTGCCAGCAGCTTAATAGGCCAGGGTGAGCAGTACTTC. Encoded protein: CASSLIGQGEQYF.

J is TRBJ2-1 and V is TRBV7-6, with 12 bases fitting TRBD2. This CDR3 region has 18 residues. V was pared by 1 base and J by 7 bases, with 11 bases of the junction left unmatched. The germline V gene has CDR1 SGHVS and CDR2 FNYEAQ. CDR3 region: CASSLVVLAGGAGNEQFF. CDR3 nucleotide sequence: TGTGCCAGCAGCTTAGTCGTTCTAGCGGGGGGGGCCGGAAATGAGCAGTTCTTC.

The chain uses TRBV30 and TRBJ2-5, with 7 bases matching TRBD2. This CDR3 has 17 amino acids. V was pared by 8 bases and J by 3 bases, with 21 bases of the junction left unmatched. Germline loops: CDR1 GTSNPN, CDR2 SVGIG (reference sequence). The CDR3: CAVGPSGGGGPKETQYF. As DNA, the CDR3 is TGTGCCGTAGGACCGTCCGGCGGGGGAGGCCCCAAAGAGACCCAGTACTTC.

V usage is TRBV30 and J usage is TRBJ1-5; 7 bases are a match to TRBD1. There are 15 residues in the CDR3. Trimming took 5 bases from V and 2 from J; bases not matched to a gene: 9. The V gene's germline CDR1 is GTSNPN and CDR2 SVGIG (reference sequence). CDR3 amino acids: CAWGRQGLGNQPQHF. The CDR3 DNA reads TGTGCCTGGGGAAGACAGGGCTTGGGCAATCAGCCCCAGCATTTT.

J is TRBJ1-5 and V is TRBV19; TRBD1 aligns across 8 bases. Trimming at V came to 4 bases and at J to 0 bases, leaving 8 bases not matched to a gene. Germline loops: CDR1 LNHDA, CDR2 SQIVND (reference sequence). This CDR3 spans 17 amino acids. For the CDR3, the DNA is TGTGCCAGTAGTACCCGGACAGGGAAGGCTAGCAATCAGCCCCAGCATTTT. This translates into CASSTRTGKASNQPQHF.

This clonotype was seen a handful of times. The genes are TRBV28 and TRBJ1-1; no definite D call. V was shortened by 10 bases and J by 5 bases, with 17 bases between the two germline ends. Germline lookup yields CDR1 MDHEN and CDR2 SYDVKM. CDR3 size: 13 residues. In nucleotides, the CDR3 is TGTGCCACCTACTTCATTGGCCAGACTGAAGCTTTCTTT. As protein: CATYFIGQTEAFF.

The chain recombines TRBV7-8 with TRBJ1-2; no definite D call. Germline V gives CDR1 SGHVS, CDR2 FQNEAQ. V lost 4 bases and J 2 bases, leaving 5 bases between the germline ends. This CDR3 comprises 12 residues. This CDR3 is CASSSDNYGYTF. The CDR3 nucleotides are TGTGCCAGCAGCTCGGACAACTATGGCTACACCTTC.

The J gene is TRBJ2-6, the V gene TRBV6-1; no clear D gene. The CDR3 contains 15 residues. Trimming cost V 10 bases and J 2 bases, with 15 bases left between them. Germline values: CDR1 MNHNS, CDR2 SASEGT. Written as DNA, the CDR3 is TGTGCCACCACACACCCACCCACTGGGGCCAACGTCCTGACTTTC. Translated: CATTHPPTGANVLTF.